Shown below are 28 T cell receptor beta chains from a single sample sequenced in a study of human T cells and chemical hapten exposure. Time point indicated: pre-sensitization, week 0. Treatment given: therapeutic diphenylcyclopropenone sensitization with weekly scalp DPC. In TCRdb, the RACE reads were re-called with MiXCR into one record per CDR3 protein. This table holds 280,000 or so distinct CDR3 sequences, roughly 7.7% found once. Sequencing was performed on whole blood, taken in connection with sensitization to the hapten diphenylcyclopropenone (DPC). The receptors shown here come from a young man with alopecia areata. Some clones in this sample may be carry-over from other donors' samples.

This clonotype was seen only a few times. The V gene is TRBV7-2, the J gene TRBJ2-5; D possibly corresponds to TRBD1 (7 bases). CDR1 SGHTA and CDR2 FQGNSA come from the germline V gene. Trimming took off 5 bases at V and 5 bases at J, with 12 bases between the two ends. The length of the CDR3 is 13 residues. CDR3 sequence reads: CASSESGGETQYF. CDR3 nucleotides: TGTGCCAGCAGCGAATCAGGGGGGGAGACCCAGTACTTC.

This clonotype appeared a few times. This chain joins TRBV28 and TRBJ2-4; 7 bases align to TRBD1. V gave up 6 bases and J gave up 6 bases; unmatched junction bases: 11. This CDR3 region has 15 residues. Germline V gene data show CDR1 as MDHEN and CDR2 as SYDVKM. In nucleotides, the CDR3 is TGTGCCAGCAGGGGACCCGACAGGGCCGGAAACATTCAGTACTTC. Translating gives CASRGPDRAGNIQYF.

This clonotype was seen a few times. This chain uses TRBV4-3 with TRBJ1-5; TRBD1 agrees at 8 bases. V trimming: 5 bases; J trimming: 0 bases; junction bases outside the gene matches: 21. Germline V lookup: CDR1 LGHNA, CDR2 YSLEER. The CDR3 loop spans 21 amino acids. The CDR3 DNA reads as TGCGCCAGCAGCTGGAAGATCATAGGGACAGGCGAGCCTTATAGCAATCAGCCCCAGCATTTT. Translation: CASSWKIIGTGEPYSNQPQHF.

This clonotype has more than one count but fewer than ten. The chain uses TRBV7-2 and TRBJ2-1; D gene ambiguous. This CDR3 spans 17 amino acids. Trimming cost V 5 bases and J 3 bases, with 20 bases left between them. Germline lookup yields CDR1 SGHTA and CDR2 FQGNSA. Written as DNA, the CDR3 is TGTGCCAGCAGCCTCACCTCCCCTTATGGCGGCTACAATGAGCAGTTCTTC. It yields the protein CASSLTSPYGGYNEQFF.

This clonotype occurred a few times. The chain employs TRBV12-3 or TRBV12-4 and TRBJ1-2; tentatively, D is TRBD1 (5 bases). The CDR3 is 12 amino acids. The V gene lost 5 bases and the J gene lost 8 bases, with 12 bases spanning the gap. This CDR3 is CASSPQGLGYTF. In nucleotides, the CDR3 is TGTGCCAGCAGTCCCCAGGGACTAGGCTACACCTTC.

This clonotype appeared a few times. The chain employs TRBV29-1 and TRBJ2-1; tentative D call: TRBD2 (6 bases). Trimming pared 0 bases from V and 0 bases from J, leaving 12 bases between. From germline, CDR1 is SQVTM and CDR2 ANQGSEA. The CDR3 extends over 16 amino acids. The CDR3 coding sequence is TGCAGCGTTGAAGATCAGGAGGGGAGCTCCTACAATGAGCAGTTCTTC. Amino acid sequence: CSVEDQEGSSYNEQFF.

This clonotype came up many times. The chain employs TRBV7-2 and TRBJ1-3, with D uncertain. The length of the CDR3 is 16 residues. With 3 bases removed from V and 4 bases from J, the gap between germline ends came to 16 bases. CDR1 and CDR2 from the germline V gene are SGHTA and FQGNSA. CDR3 residues: CASSFELAGYGNTIYF. The CDR3 nucleotides read TGTGCCAGCAGCTTCGAGCTGGCGGGGTACGGAAACACCATATATTTT.

Many counts were recorded for this clonotype. The chain recombines TRBV28 with TRBJ1-1; D gene ambiguous. V shed 11 bases and J shed 1 base, with 11 bases lying between them. CDR1 and CDR2 from the germline V gene are MDHEN and SYDVKM. The CDR3 consists of 12 residues. CDR3 coding DNA: TGTGCCTCACGGGAACGGAACACTGAAGCTTTCTTT. Encoded protein: CASRERNTEAFF.

In its sample, this clonotype was seen many times. This chain links TRBV7-2 with TRBJ1-3; D perhaps matches TRBD1 (6 bases). Trimming cost V 5 bases and J 2 bases, with 10 bases left between them. Germline CDR1 SGHTA, CDR2 FQGNSA. The CDR3 length is 14 residues. The CDR3 bases are TGTGCCAGCAGCCCCCAGGGGCCTGGAAACACCATATATTTT. Translation: CASSPQGPGNTIYF.

This clonotype was counted a few times. J is TRBJ1-1 and V is TRBV7-3; TRBD1 is a possible D gene (6 bases). The germline V gene has CDR1 SGHTA and CDR2 FQGTGA. Trimming removed 5 bases at V and 8 bases at J, with 15 bases between. The CDR3 loop spans 13 amino acids. CDR3: CASSVVEGGEAFF. Written as DNA, the CDR3 is TGTGCCAGCAGCGTAGTAGAGGGGGGCGAAGCTTTCTTT.

The chain is built from TRBV7-9 and TRBJ2-2; D may be TRBD1 (6 bases). V lost 6 bases to trimming and J lost 3 bases, with 11 bases between them. Germline values: CDR1 SEHNR, CDR2 FQNEAQ (reference sequence). CDR3 length: 14 residues. The CDR3 here is CASRSGQHTGELFF. The CDR3 DNA reads as TGTGCCAGCAGATCGGGACAACACACCGGGGAGCTGTTTTTT.

A few counts support this clonotype. The gene calls are TRBV20-1 and TRBJ2-7, with D perhaps matching TRBD2 (6 bases). V dropped 4 bases and J dropped 2 bases, with 15 bases sitting between them. Germline loops: CDR1 DFQATT, CDR2 SNEGSKA (reference sequence). The CDR3 contains 14 residues. The CDR3 here is CSATLAQAAYEQYF. In DNA form, the CDR3 reads TGCAGTGCTACTCTAGCGCAGGCCGCCTACGAGCAGTACTTC.

This clonotype was counted ten times or more. The rearrangement links TRBV29-1 to TRBJ1-1; no clear D gene. The CDR3 runs 13 residues. The V and J ends lost 4 bases and 0 bases respectively, with 9 bases between them. Per germline, CDR1 SQVTM and CDR2 ANQGSEA. The CDR3 sequence: CSVAADLNTEAFF. As DNA, the CDR3 is TGCAGCGTTGCGGCTGACTTGAACACTGAAGCTTTCTTT.

Only a few counts were recorded for this clonotype. V usage is TRBV20-1 and J usage is TRBJ1-1; tentatively, D is TRBD1 (6 bases). The germline V gene has CDR1 DFQATT and CDR2 SNEGSKA (reference sequence). The CDR3 has 13 amino acids. V was shortened by 6 bases and J by 3 bases, with 14 bases between the two germline ends. The CDR3 loop is CSADRLQDTEAFF. The CDR3 coding sequence is TGCAGTGCCGACAGGTTGCAGGACACTGAAGCTTTCTTT.

J is TRBJ2-7 and V is TRBV20-1, with D possibly TRBD1 on 5 matching bases. Trimming removed 6 bases at V and 5 bases at J, with 17 bases between. The CDR3 has 13 residues. The V gene's germline CDR1 is DFQATT and CDR2 SNEGSKA (reference sequence). The CDR3 DNA is TGCAGTGCGCTACAACCGCAGGGCCACGAGCAGTACGTC. Protein product: CSALQPQGHEQYV.

This clonotype was seen only a few times. The V and J genes are TRBV19 and TRBJ2-1; TRBD2 is a possible D gene (6 bases). The CDR3 has 16 amino acids. From germline, CDR1 is LNHDA and CDR2 SQIVND (reference sequence). The V and J ends lost 4 bases and 2 bases respectively, with 15 bases between them. DNA of the CDR3: TGTGCCAGTAGTACTCTCAGCGGACTAACCTACAATGAGCAGTTCTTC. It specifies CASSTLSGLTYNEQFF. The whole variable domain, filled in from reference TRBV19 and TRBJ2-1, reads DGGITQSPKYLFRKEGQNVTLSCEQNLNHDAMYWYRQDPGQGLRLIYYSQIVNDFQKGDIAEGYSVSREKKESFPLTVTSAQKNPTAFYLCASSTLSGLTYNEQFFGPGTRLTVL.

The table lists this clonotype with a count of one. The CDR3 coding sequence is TGTGCCAGCAGTTTCAGACAGGGGGATTCACCCCTCCACTTT. Protein: CASSFRQGDSPLHF. The chain links TRBV28 to TRBJ1-6, with 9 bases that match TRBD1. This CDR3 is built from 14 residues. With 3 bases clipped from V and 8 bases from J, the junction kept 2 bases outside the gene matches. The germline V gene encodes CDR1 MDHEN and CDR2 SYDVKM.

This clonotype turned up a few times. The chain carries TRBV14 and TRBJ2-5; D remains unclear. V was shortened by 4 bases and J by 0 bases, with 6 bases between the two germline ends. CDR1 is SGHDN and CDR2 is FVKESK in the germline V gene. CDR3 length: 13 amino acids. CDR3 amino acids: CASSRGNQETQYF. CDR3 nucleotide sequence: TGTGCCAGCAGCCGAGGAAACCAAGAGACCCAGTACTTC.

The chain is built from TRBV5-5 and TRBJ2-2; 11 bases line up with TRBD1. Germline loops: CDR1 SGHKS, CDR2 YYEKEE (reference sequence). V gave up 3 bases and J gave up 0 bases; unmatched junction bases: 1. The CDR3 runs to 16 residues. DNA for the CDR3: TGTGCCAGCAGCTGGACAGGGGGCGCGAACACCGGGGAGCTGTTTTTT. Its translation is CASSWTGGANTGELFF.

The table lists this clonotype with a few counts. V and J are TRBV5-1 and TRBJ2-4, with TRBD2 matching 14 bases. Germline assignment: CDR1 SGHRS and CDR2 YFSETQ. The junction had 10 bases not matched to a gene; V was cut back by 2 bases and J by 3 bases. The CDR3 consists of 19 residues. CDR3 residues: CASSFGTSGGEYGKNIQYF. The CDR3 DNA is TGCGCCAGCAGCTTCGGGACTAGCGGGGGAGAGTATGGCAAAAACATTCAGTACTTC.

This clonotype was detected a few times. The rearrangement uses TRBV6-2 or TRBV6-3 and TRBJ2-5; unclear D gene. V was clipped by 7 bases and J by 5 bases, with 11 bases between them. The CDR3 has 12 residues. Germline assignment: CDR1 MNHEY and CDR2 SVGEGT. CDR3 DNA sequence: TGTGCCAGCACCGTTTACGGGGAGACCCAGTACTTC. It translates to CASTVYGETQYF.

This clonotype was picked up a small number of times. The chain recombines TRBV5-1 with TRBJ1-1; no reliable D call. V lost 0 bases to trimming and J lost 3 bases, with 6 bases between them. Germline V gene lookup returns CDR1 SGHRS and CDR2 YFSETQ. This CDR3 has 13 amino acids. In DNA form, the CDR3 reads TGCGCCAGCAGCTTGGATCGGTACACTGAAGCTTTCTTT. This sequence encodes CASSLDRYTEAFF.

There are a few counts of this clonotype. The chain joins TRBV15 to TRBJ2-3, with D possibly being TRBD1 (5 bases). Trimming took off 3 bases at V and 0 bases at J, with 13 bases between the two ends. The CDR3 sequence is 16 residues long. Germline values: CDR1 LNHNV, CDR2 YYDKDF (reference sequence). This CDR3 reads CATSRSTDPSTDTQYF. CDR3 nucleotides: TGTGCCACCAGCAGGTCGACAGATCCTAGCACAGATACGCAGTATTTT. Combining the CDR3 with reference TRBV15 and TRBJ2-3 gives the whole variable domain DAMVIQNPRYQVTQFGKPVTLSCSQTLNHNVMYWYQQKSSQAPKLLFHYYDKDFNNEADTPDNFQSRRPNTSFCFLDIRSPGLGDTAMYLCATSRSTDPSTDTQYFGPGTRLTVL.

This clonotype was detected ten times or more. V usage is TRBV4-3 and J usage is TRBJ2-3; D unclear. The CDR3 totals 15 residues. Trimming took off 4 bases at V and 0 bases at J, with 11 bases between the two ends. Germline loops: CDR1 LGHNA, CDR2 YSLEER. The CDR3 spells CASSLIPRSTDTQYF. DNA for the CDR3: TGCGCCAGCAGCCTGATTCCCCGAAGCACAGATACGCAGTATTTT.

This chain links TRBV19 with TRBJ1-2; TRBD1 matches 8 bases. The CDR3 is made up of 14 amino acids. The trim removed 3 bases at V and 3 bases at J, leaving 3 bases unmatched. The germline gives CDR1 LNHDA, CDR2 SQIVND (reference sequence). This chain's CDR3 is CASSIPGGDYGYTF. CDR3 sequence (DNA): TGTGCCAGTAGTATCCCAGGGGGCGACTATGGCTACACCTTC.

Many counts were recorded for this clonotype. This chain joins TRBV29-1 and TRBJ2-5; D perhaps matches TRBD1 (6 bases). Between the trimmed V and J ends, which lost 7 bases and 2 bases, there was a span of 8 bases. CDR3 size: 11 residues. The V gene's germline CDR1 is SQVTM and CDR2 ANQGSEA. The CDR3 loop is CSAGTQETQYF. The CDR3 region has the DNA TGCAGCGCCGGGACACAAGAGACCCAGTACTTC.

This clonotype has at least ten counts. CDR3 residues: CASSPPWDRGTGELFF. The CDR3, as DNA: TGTGCCAGCAGTCCTCCTTGGGACAGGGGAACCGGGGAGCTGTTTTTT. The chain links TRBV6-2 or TRBV6-3 to TRBJ2-2, with TRBD1 matching over 10 bases. The CDR3 runs to 16 residues. Germline V gene lookup returns CDR1 MNHEY and CDR2 SVGEGT. The trim removed 5 bases at V and 5 bases at J, leaving 8 bases unmatched.

This clonotype was observed a few times. This chain uses TRBV14 with TRBJ2-2, with D perhaps given as TRBD1 or TRBD2 (6 bases each). Trimming removed 4 bases at V and 4 bases at J, with 10 bases between. The CDR3 spans 14 residues. The germline V gene encodes CDR1 SGHDN and CDR2 FVKESK. Written as DNA, the CDR3 is TGTGCCAGCAGCCGCTCGGGGGCCACCGGGGAGCTGTTTTTT. Its protein is CASSRSGATGELFF.